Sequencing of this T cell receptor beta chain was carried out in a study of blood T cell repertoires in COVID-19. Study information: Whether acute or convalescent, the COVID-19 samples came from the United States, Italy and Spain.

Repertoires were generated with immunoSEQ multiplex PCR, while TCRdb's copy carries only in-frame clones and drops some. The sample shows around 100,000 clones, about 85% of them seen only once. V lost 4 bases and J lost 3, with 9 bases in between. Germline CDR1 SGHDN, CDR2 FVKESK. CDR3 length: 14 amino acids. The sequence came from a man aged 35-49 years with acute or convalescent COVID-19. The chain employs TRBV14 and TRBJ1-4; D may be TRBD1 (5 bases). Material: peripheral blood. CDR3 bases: TGTGCCAGCAGCCCATTAGGGGCTAATGAAAAACTGTTTTTT. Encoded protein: CASSPLGANEKLFF.